This T cell receptor beta chain was sequenced in a study of T cell repertoires in cytomegalovirus infection. Whole-study context: Matching HLA type, along with CMV infection, was indicated by public TCR beta signatures.

In germline, CDR1 is SGHNT, CDR2 YYREEE (reference sequence). The CDR3 has 14 amino acids. Trimming shortened V by 4 bases and J by 2 bases, and 11 bases separated the two germline ends. Findings and caveats of the study: Cumulative frequency of public TCR beta families picked out carriers of CMV plus the relevant HLA. The ex vivo response was dominated by HLA-C-restricted CMV-specific TCR beta clonotypes.

Comments on this clonotype: The antigen is undetermined.

Via MiXCR, TCRdb re-called the reads, giving one row per CDR3 protein. Of hundreds of thousands of distinct CDR3 sequences in the sample, roughly a quarter are singletons; the top ten hold roughly 8%. This chain links TRBV5-4 with TRBJ2-3, with D perhaps TRBD1 (5 bases). The clonotype originates from a human donor in good health (CMV status not recorded). Some clones in this sample may be carry-over from other donors' samples. The sample taken for sequencing was CD8+ T cells from PBMCs. CDR3 DNA: TGTGCCAGCAGCAACACAGGTTCCACAGATACGCAGTATTTT. Amino acid sequence: CASSNTGSTDTQYF.